Each of the 30 T cell receptor beta chains below was sequenced from the same sample in a study of brain T cells in children with intractable seizures. Some clones are missing from TCRdb's copy, which holds only in-frame ones; the method was immunoSEQ multiplex PCR. The table shows fewer than 150,000 clones, with around 94% occurring only once. The source was peripheral blood, collected at surgery. The receptors derive from a boy under two years old with hemimegalencephaly and intractable seizures.

The chain employs TRBV5-1 and TRBJ1-6; D may be TRBD1 (6 bases). The V end lost 4 bases, the J end lost 8 bases, and 16 bases lay between the germline ends. The CDR3 has 15 amino acids. Germline V CDR1 and CDR2: SGHRS, YFSETQ. The CDR3 DNA sequence: TGCGCCAGCAGCCCGAGGGACGGACAGTATTCACCCCTCCACTTT. This sequence encodes CASSPRDGQYSPLHF.

J is TRBJ1-3 and V is TRBV28, with D possibly matching TRBD1 (6 bases). Deletions cut 3 bases from V and 0 bases from J, with 12 bases between. Germline V lookup: CDR1 MDHEN, CDR2 SYDVKM. The CDR3 sequence is 16 residues long. As DNA, the CDR3 is TGTGCCAGCAGTTTTACAGGGATTAGCTCTGGAAACACCATATATTTT. Amino acids: CASSFTGISSGNTIYF.

This clone was recorded only once. V gene TRBV7-8 combines with J gene TRBJ1-2; tentatively, D is TRBD1 (6 bases). V was shortened by 5 bases and J by 1 base, with 14 bases between the two germline ends. The CDR3 is made up of 15 amino acids. Germline CDR1 and CDR2: SGHVS and FQNEAQ. CDR3 region: CASSPMTGINYGYTF. DNA of the CDR3: TGTGCCAGCAGCCCGATGACAGGAATTAACTATGGCTACACCTTC. Drawing the rest from reference TRBV7-8 and TRBJ1-2, the complete variable domain is GAGVSQSPRYKVAKRGQDVALRCDPISGHVSLFWYQQALGQGPEFLTYFQNEAQLDKSGLPSDRFFAERPEGSVSTLKIQRTQQEDSAVYLCASSPMTGINYGYTFGSGTRLTVV.

The chain is built from TRBV4-3 and TRBJ2-6, with 8 positions matching TRBD1. V dropped 0 bases and J dropped 4; count of bases not matched to a gene: 2. CDR3 length: 16 residues. Germline lookup yields CDR1 LGHNA and CDR2 YSLEER. The CDR3 DNA is TGCGCCAGCAGCCAAGACAGGGGGCTCGGGGCCAACGTCCTGACTTTC. Translation gives CASSQDRGLGANVLTF.

This rearrangement joins TRBV11-2 to TRBJ1-1, with D hard to call. Looked up from germline, CDR1 is SGHAT and CDR2 is FQNNGV. The length of the CDR3 is 15 residues. With 0 bases removed from V and 1 base from J, the gap between germline ends came to 9 bases. The CDR3, as DNA: TGTGCCAGCAGCTTAGATACGACGGGGAACACTGAAGCTTTCTTT. Translating it yields CASSLDTTGNTEAFF.

This clone was detected once. V usage is TRBV4-1 and J usage is TRBJ2-3; the D call may be TRBD1 or TRBD2 (5 bases each). Germline V gene lookup returns CDR1 MGHRA and CDR2 YSYEKL. V lost 3 bases to trimming and J lost 6 bases, with 19 bases between them. The CDR3 sequence is 16 residues long. The CDR3 region has the DNA TGCGCCAGCAGCCAGGGGGTGGGGTCAGCGGTTGATACGCAGTATTTT. Translation: CASSQGVGSAVDTQYF.

This rearrangement joins TRBV18 to TRBJ1-1; 7 bases line up with TRBD1. The CDR3 has 15 residues. Germline CDR1 KGHSH, CDR2 LQKENI. V shed 3 bases and J 1 base; nucleotides not matched to a gene: 5. The CDR3, as DNA: TGTGCCAGCTCACCTCTGACAGGGTCGAACACTGAAGCTTTCTTT. Its protein is CASSPLTGSNTEAFF.

This chain links TRBV6-1 with TRBJ2-2, with D maybe TRBD2 (7 bases). V was pared by 0 bases and J by 5 bases, with 10 bases between. The CDR3 loop spans 15 amino acids. Germline lookup yields CDR1 MNHNS and CDR2 SASEGT. The DNA for the CDR3 is TGTGCCAGCAGTGAAGCTGGGGGGGCAACCGGGGAGCTGTTTTTT. Translating it yields CASSEAGGATGELFF.

This chain joins TRBV6-5 and TRBJ1-3, with TRBD1 as a possible D gene (5 bases). The germline V gene encodes CDR1 MNHEY and CDR2 SVGAGI. The V end lost 6 bases, the J end lost 0 bases, and 9 bases lay between the germline ends. This CDR3 has 14 residues. The CDR3 is CASRQVLSGNTIYF. The CDR3 nucleotides are TGTGCCAGCAGACAGGTCCTCTCTGGAAACACCATATATTTT.

J is TRBJ1-1 and V is TRBV5-1, with D uncertain. CDR3 size: 14 residues. Per germline, CDR1 SGHRS and CDR2 YFSETQ. V was pared by 5 bases and J by 0 bases, with 11 bases between. CDR3 residues: CASRPTSMNTEAFF. CDR3 DNA sequence: TGCGCCAGCAGACCGACATCCATGAACACTGAAGCTTTCTTT.

The V and J genes are TRBV7-9 and TRBJ2-4; the match to TRBD1 covers 7 bases. The V gene end was trimmed by 3 bases and the J gene end by 8 bases; junction bases not matched to a gene: 1. This CDR3 has 12 residues. Looked up from germline, CDR1 is SEHNR and CDR2 is FQNEAQ (reference sequence). CDR3 sequence (DNA): TGTGCCAGCAGCTTTGACAGGGACATTCAGTACTTC. This codes for CASSFDRDIQYF.

V gene TRBV24-1 combines with J gene TRBJ2-1, with 11 bases that match TRBD1. The V gene's germline CDR1 is KGHDR and CDR2 SFDVKD. Trimming cost V 2 bases and J 7 bases; bases outside gene matches: 6. The CDR3 totals 16 residues. The CDR3 spells CATSDYSGTGGNEQFF. CDR3 sequence (DNA): TGTGCCACCAGTGATTATTCCGGGACAGGGGGAAATGAGCAGTTCTTC.

The J gene is TRBJ2-1, the V gene TRBV6-5; perhaps TRBD1 as D (5 bases). Trimming left V 2 bases short and J 5 bases short, with 10 bases between. Germline values: CDR1 MNHEY, CDR2 SVGAGI. CDR3 size: 14 residues. CDR3 region: CASSYRGSHNEQFF. In DNA form, the CDR3 reads TGTGCCAGCAGTTACAGGGGATCACACAATGAGCAGTTCTTC.

This chain links TRBV7-6 with TRBJ2-7, with 13 bases fitting TRBD2. The CDR3 runs to 16 residues. Germline CDR1 is SGHVS and CDR2 is FNYEAQ. V trimming: 5 bases; J trimming: 0 bases; junction bases outside the gene matches: 4. The chain's CDR3 is CASSPGTSGNSYEQYF. In DNA, the CDR3 is TGTGCCAGCAGCCCTGGGACTAGCGGGAACTCCTACGAGCAGTACTTC.

This clone was counted between two and nine times. As DNA, the CDR3 is TGTGCCAGCAGTGACGGTACAACTAATGAAAAACTGTTTTTT. As protein: CASSDGTTNEKLFF. The rearrangement uses TRBV6-1 and TRBJ1-4; D remains ambiguous. Trimming left V 3 bases short and J 0 bases short, with 5 bases between. The CDR3 covers 14 residues. Looked up from germline, CDR1 is MNHNS and CDR2 is SASEGT.

This chain uses TRBV11-3 with TRBJ2-5; unclear D gene. This CDR3 is built from 14 residues. Per the germline V gene, CDR1 is SGHNT and CDR2 is YENEEA. V lost 0 bases and J 5 bases, leaving 10 bases between the germline ends. CDR3 loop: CASSLEGFAETQYF. The CDR3 DNA is TGTGCCAGCAGCTTAGAGGGTTTCGCCGAGACCCAGTACTTC.

The chain recombines TRBV7-2 with TRBJ2-5; no clear D. Between the trimmed V and J ends, which lost 6 bases and 5 bases, there was a span of 7 bases. Germline CDR1 reads SGHTA; CDR2 reads FQGNSA. CDR3 length: 11 amino acids. The CDR3 coding sequence is TGTGCCAGCAGTCAACAGGAGACCCAGTACTTC. It specifies CASSQQETQYF.

V and J are TRBV4-3 and TRBJ2-3; 10 bases align to TRBD2. Trimming removed 1 base from V and 3 bases from J; junction bases left unmatched: 10. The CDR3 covers 18 residues. Germline assignment: CDR1 LGHNA and CDR2 YSLEER. The CDR3 nucleotides read TGCGCCAGCAGCCAAGGGTTAGCGGGAGGTGAGGGGACAGATACGCAGTATTTT. Its translation is CASSQGLAGGEGTDTQYF.

This chain uses TRBV19 with TRBJ2-7; 7 nucleotides match TRBD1. CDR1 and CDR2 from the germline V gene are LNHDA and SQIVND (reference sequence). The V and J ends lost 8 bases and 6 bases, in that order; junction bases with no gene match: 22. The length of the CDR3 is 17 residues. The CDR3 region is CASSGRDSDLIAGEQYF. The CDR3 nucleotides are TGTGCCAGTTCCGGCCGGGACAGTGACCTCATCGCGGGCGAGCAGTACTTC.

The rearrangement uses TRBV19 and TRBJ2-7; either TRBD1 or TRBD2 may fit D (5 bases each). Between the trimmed V and J ends, which lost 3 bases and 0 bases, there was a span of 12 bases. The CDR3 sequence is 15 residues long. Germline CDR1 and CDR2: LNHDA and SQIVND (reference sequence). In DNA form, the CDR3 reads TGTGCCAGTAGTATCTCCGGGACGTACTCCTACGAGCAGTACTTC. Protein sequence: CASSISGTYSYEQYF.

The chain recombines TRBV2 with TRBJ2-7, with 7 bases that match TRBD1. The CDR3 is made up of 15 amino acids. Germline V gene lookup returns CDR1 SNHLY and CDR2 FYNNEI. V trimming: 1 base; J trimming: 7 bases; junction bases outside the gene matches: 10. The CDR3 DNA reads as TGTGCCAGCAGTGAAGAAGGGGGCCCCCTACCTGAGCAGTACTTC. Protein: CASSEEGGPLPEQYF.

The genes are TRBV9 and TRBJ2-3; D unclear. CDR1 and CDR2 from the germline V gene are SGDLS and YYNGEE. The CDR3 totals 14 residues. The germline V and J ends were trimmed by 0 bases and 5 bases, with 10 bases remaining between them. CDR3 sequence reads: CASSVAWLGDTQYF. CDR3 coding DNA: TGTGCCAGCAGCGTAGCCTGGCTAGGAGATACGCAGTATTTT.

This rearrangement joins TRBV11-2 to TRBJ2-5; D remains unclear. With 0 bases removed from V and 5 bases from J, the gap between germline ends came to 13 bases. The CDR3 sequence is 15 residues long. Germline values: CDR1 SGHAT, CDR2 FQNNGV. This CDR3 is CASSLDSGSGETQYF. CDR3 coding DNA: TGTGCCAGCAGCTTAGATTCCGGGTCGGGCGAGACCCAGTACTTC.

CDR3 coding DNA: TGCGCCAGCAGTGAGTCGCGGTGGAACACCGGGGAGCTGTTTTTT. Translation: CASSESRWNTGELFF. The V call is TRBV10-2, the J call TRBJ2-2; D remains unclear. V gave up 0 bases and J gave up 1 base, with 6 bases separating them. Germline CDR1 and CDR2: WSHSY and SAAADI. The CDR3 is made up of 15 amino acids.

This chain links TRBV7-9 with TRBJ2-5; D call uncertain. CDR3 length equals 11 residues. Trimming removed 8 bases at V and 4 bases at J, with 8 bases between. The germline V gene encodes CDR1 SEHNR and CDR2 FQNEAQ (reference sequence). This CDR3 is CASSDPETQYF. CDR3 in DNA: TGTGCCAGCTCCGACCCAGAGACCCAGTACTTC.

The V and J genes are TRBV7-3 and TRBJ1-1; TRBD1 matches at 9 bases. After removal of 5 bases from V and 11 bases from J, the junction contained 12 bases not matched to a gene. Germline lookup yields CDR1 SGHTA and CDR2 FQGTGA. This CDR3 has 14 amino acids. The CDR3 DNA sequence: TGTGCCAGCAGCCCGAGCCGGACAGGGGAAGAGGCTTTCTTT. It encodes CASSPSRTGEEAFF.

This chain uses TRBV11-3 with TRBJ2-1, with D possibly matching TRBD1 (6 bases). CDR1 is SGHNT, CDR2 YENEEA, per germline. V was clipped by 5 bases and J by 2 bases, with 10 bases between them. CDR3 length: 14 amino acids. In DNA, the CDR3 is TGTGCCAGCAGCCCACGACAGGCCTACAATGAGCAGTTCTTC. This gives the protein CASSPRQAYNEQFF.

This sequence joins TRBV28 and TRBJ2-6; no firm D call. The CDR3 loop spans 15 amino acids. Deletions cut 6 bases from V and 0 bases from J, with 9 bases between. Germline loops: CDR1 MDHEN, CDR2 SYDVKM. CDR3 in amino acids: CASSITDSGANVLTF. The CDR3 DNA reads as TGTGCCAGCAGCATAACTGACTCTGGGGCCAACGTCCTGACTTTC. Filled out from reference TRBV28 and TRBJ2-6, the complete variable domain reads DVKVTQSSRYLVKRTGEKVFLECVQDMDHENMFWYRQDPGLGLRLIYFSYDVKMKEKGDIPEGYSVSREKKERFSLILESASTNQTSMYLCASSITDSGANVLTFGAGSRLTVL.

The chain links TRBV7-9 to TRBJ1-2, with TRBD1 matching 9 bases. This CDR3 contains 15 residues. Per germline, CDR1 SEHNR and CDR2 FQNEAQ (reference sequence). Trimming removed 5 bases from V and 4 bases from J; junction bases left unmatched: 8. CDR3 sequence reads: CASSQPGTGSYGYTF. The CDR3 DNA reads TGTGCCAGCAGCCAGCCCGGGACAGGGAGCTATGGCTACACCTTC.

The chain combines TRBV6-6 with TRBJ2-2; 8 bases line up with TRBD2. V was clipped by 2 bases and J by 5 bases; unmatched bases: 4. Germline V gives CDR1 MNHNY, CDR2 SVGAGI (reference sequence). The CDR3 is 15 residues long. The CDR3 loop is CASSYEGLGTGELFF. In DNA form, the CDR3 reads TGTGCCAGCAGTTACGAGGGACTAGGAACCGGGGAGCTGTTTTTT.